This record looks at one T cell receptor beta chain sequence and its context. Its specificity is not known. This sample was taken from a study of cytomegalovirus exposure and HLA in healthy donors. In the study overall: Genotyping showed roughly 77% of roughly 390 donors falling in the Caucasian-associated ancestry cluster. Study conclusions and caveats: Cytomegalovirus-associated TCR beta chains were listed, numbering more than 150. It has been reported that TCR beta sequences accurately predicted the HLA-A and HLA-B alleles of most subjects.

The PCR was carried out with 60 Vbeta primers and 13 Jbeta primers. Per the authors' pipeline: Unique TCR beta chains totaled some 80 million in a later count, with roughly 10 million of them shared. TCRdb's copy holds only in-frame clones and misses some; the assay was immunoSEQ multiplex PCR. V, J and clone size are taken as reported in that table, and D and trimming were inferred from the DNA itself. The table shows some 98,000 clones, with more than 75% occurring only once. Trimming removed 7 bases from V and 4 bases from J, with 14 bases in between. Germline-derived CDR1 and CDR2 are SGHRS and YFSETQ. The CDR3 covers 14 residues.

Specimen: PBMCs. The clonotype was recovered from a human donor in good health. V usage is TRBV5-1 and J usage is TRBJ2-2, with unresolved D. CDR3 coding DNA: TGCGCCAGCCTTGAGGCGGTCGGCACCGGGGAGCTGTTTTTT. Amino acid sequence: CASLEAVGTGELFF.